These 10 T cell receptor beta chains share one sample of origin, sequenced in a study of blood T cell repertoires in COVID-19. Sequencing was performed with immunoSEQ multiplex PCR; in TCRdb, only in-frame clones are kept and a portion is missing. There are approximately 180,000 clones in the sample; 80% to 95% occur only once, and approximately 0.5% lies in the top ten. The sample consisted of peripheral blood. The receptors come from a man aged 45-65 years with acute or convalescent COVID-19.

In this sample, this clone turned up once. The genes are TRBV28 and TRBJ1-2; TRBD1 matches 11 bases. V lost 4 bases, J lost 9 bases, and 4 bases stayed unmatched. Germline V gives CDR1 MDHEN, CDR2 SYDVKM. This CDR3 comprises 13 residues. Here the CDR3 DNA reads TGTGCCAGCAGTTCAGGACAGGGGGCAAGCTACACCTTC. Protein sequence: CASSSGQGASYTF.

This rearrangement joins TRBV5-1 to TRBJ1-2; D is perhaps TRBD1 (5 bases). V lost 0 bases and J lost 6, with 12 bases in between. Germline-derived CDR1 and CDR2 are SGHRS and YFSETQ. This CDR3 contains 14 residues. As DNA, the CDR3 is TGCGCCAGCAGCTTGGAATGGGGCTCAGATGGCTACACCTTC. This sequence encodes CASSLEWGSDGYTF.

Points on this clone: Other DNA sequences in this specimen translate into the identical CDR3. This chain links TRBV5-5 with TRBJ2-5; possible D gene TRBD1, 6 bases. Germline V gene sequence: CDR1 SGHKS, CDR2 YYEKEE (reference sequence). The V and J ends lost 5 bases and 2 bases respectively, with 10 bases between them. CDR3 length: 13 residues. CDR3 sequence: CASSRDIQETQYF. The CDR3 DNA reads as TGTGCCAGCAGTAGGGACATTCAAGAGACCCAGTACTTC.

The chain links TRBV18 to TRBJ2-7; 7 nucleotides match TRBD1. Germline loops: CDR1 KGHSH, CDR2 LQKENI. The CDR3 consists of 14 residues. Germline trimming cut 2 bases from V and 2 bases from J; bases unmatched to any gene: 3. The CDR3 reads CASSPWDSTYEQYV. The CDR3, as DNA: TGTGCCAGCTCACCATGGGACAGCACCTACGAGCAGTACGTC.

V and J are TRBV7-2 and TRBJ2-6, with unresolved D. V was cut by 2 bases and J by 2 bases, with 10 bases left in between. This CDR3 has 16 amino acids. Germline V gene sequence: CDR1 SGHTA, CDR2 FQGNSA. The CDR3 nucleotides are TGTGCCAGCAGCTTATCGGGTTGGGCTGGGGCCAACGTCCTGACTTTC. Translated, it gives CASSLSGWAGANVLTF. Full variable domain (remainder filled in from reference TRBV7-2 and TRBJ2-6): GAGVSQSPSNKVTEKGKDVELRCDPISGHTALYWYRQSLGQGLEFLIYFQGNSAPDKSGLPSDRFSAERTGGSVSTLTIQRTQQEDSAVYLCASSLSGWAGANVLTFGAGSRLTVL.

The CDR3 DNA is TGTGCCAGCAGCTTAGCTTTGGGACTAGTTTCCGGGGAGCTGTTTTTT. Protein: CASSLALGLVSGELFF. J is TRBJ2-2 and V is TRBV7-2, with 8 nucleotides matching TRBD2. The CDR3 contains 16 residues. With 0 bases clipped from V and 6 bases from J, the junction kept 6 bases outside the gene matches. Germline V gene lookup returns CDR1 SGHTA and CDR2 FQGNSA.

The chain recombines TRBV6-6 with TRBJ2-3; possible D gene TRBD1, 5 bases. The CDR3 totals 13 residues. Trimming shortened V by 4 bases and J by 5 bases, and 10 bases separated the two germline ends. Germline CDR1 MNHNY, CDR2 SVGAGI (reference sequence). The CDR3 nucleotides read TGTGCCAGCAGTTCCAGGGTTGGAGATACGCAGTATTTT. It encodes CASSSRVGDTQYF.

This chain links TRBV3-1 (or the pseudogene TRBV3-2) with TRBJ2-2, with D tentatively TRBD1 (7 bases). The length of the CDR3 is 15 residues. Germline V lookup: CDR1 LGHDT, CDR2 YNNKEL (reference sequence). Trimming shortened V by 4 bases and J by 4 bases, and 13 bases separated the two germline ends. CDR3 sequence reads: CASSLQGGGTGELFF. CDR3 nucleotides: TGTGCCAGCAGCCTCCAGGGGGGAGGCACCGGGGAGCTGTTTTTT.

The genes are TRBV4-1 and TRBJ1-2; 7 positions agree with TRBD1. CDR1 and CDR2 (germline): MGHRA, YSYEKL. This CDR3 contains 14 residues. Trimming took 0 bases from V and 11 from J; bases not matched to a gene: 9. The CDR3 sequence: CASSQDQDRPPYTF. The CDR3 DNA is TGCGCCAGCAGCCAAGACCAGGACAGGCCCCCTTACACCTTC.

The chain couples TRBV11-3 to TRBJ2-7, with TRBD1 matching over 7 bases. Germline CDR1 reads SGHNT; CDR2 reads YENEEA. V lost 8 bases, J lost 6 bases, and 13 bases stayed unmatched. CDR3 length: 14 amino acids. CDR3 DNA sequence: TGTGCCAGCCTCCTAACGGGACAGTTCGCCGAGCAGTACTTC. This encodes CASLLTGQFAEQYF. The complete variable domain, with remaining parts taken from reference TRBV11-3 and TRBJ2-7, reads EAGVVQSPRYKIIEKKQPVAFWCNPISGHNTLYWYLQNLGQGPELLIRYENEEAVDDSQLPKDRFSAERLKGVDSTLKIQPAELGDSAVYLCASLLTGQFAEQYFGPGTRLTVT.